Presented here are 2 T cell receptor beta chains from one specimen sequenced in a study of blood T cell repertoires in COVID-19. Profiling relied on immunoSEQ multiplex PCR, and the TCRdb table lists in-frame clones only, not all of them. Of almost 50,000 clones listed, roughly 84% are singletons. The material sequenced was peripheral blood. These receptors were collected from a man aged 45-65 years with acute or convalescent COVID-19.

The DNA of the CDR3 is TGCAGTGCTAGTTTACAGGGTCAACAAGAGACCCAGTACTTC. Its translation is CSASLQGQQETQYF. V gene TRBV20-1 combines with J gene TRBJ2-5, with a possible D match to TRBD1 (6 bases). V lost 3 bases and J lost 2, with 13 bases in between. The germline V gene has CDR1 DFQATT and CDR2 SNEGSKA (reference sequence). The CDR3 sequence is 14 residues long.

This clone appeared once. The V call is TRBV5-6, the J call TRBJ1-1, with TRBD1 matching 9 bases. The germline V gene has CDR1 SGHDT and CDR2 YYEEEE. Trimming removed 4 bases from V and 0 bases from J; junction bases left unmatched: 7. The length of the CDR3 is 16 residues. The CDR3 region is CASSPRQGGVNTEAFF. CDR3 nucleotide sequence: TGTGCCAGCAGCCCCCGACAGGGGGGGGTGAACACTGAAGCTTTCTTT. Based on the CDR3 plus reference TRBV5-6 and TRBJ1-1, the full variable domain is DAGVTQSPTHLIKTRGQQVTLRCSPKSGHDTVSWYQQALGQGPQFIFQYYEEEERQRGNFPDRFSGHQFPNYSSELNVNALLLGDSALYLCASSPRQGGVNTEAFFGQGTRLTVV.